A single sample gave rise to the 18 T cell receptor beta chains below, sequenced in a study of human T cells and chemical hapten exposure. Specified time point: patch test 1, 2 weeks after DPC sensitization. Sample treatment: therapeutic diphenylcyclopropenone sensitization with weekly scalp DPC. Via MiXCR, TCRdb re-called the RACE reads, giving one row per CDR3 protein. The data hold 300,000 to 400,000 distinct CDR3 sequences, with roughly 6.9% observed a single time. This sample comprised whole blood, obtained in connection with sensitization to the hapten diphenylcyclopropenone (DPC). These receptors were collected from a woman aged 18-35 years with alopecia areata. Some clones in this sample may be carry-over from other donors' samples.

This clonotype was observed a few times. Relative to the germline gene, one junction end is altered; a read error may explain this. The chain uses TRBV7-7 and TRBJ1-1; D is ambiguous. The length of the CDR3 is 13 residues. Germline CDR1 SSHAT, CDR2 FNYEAQ (reference sequence). Here the CDR3 reads CASSSTLNTEAFF. The CDR3 nucleotides are TGTGCTAGCAGCTCGACCTTGAACACTGAAGCTTTCTTT.

The chain couples TRBV4-2 to TRBJ2-5; D is ambiguous. Germline values: CDR1 LGHNA, CDR2 YNFKEQ. V lost 4 bases and J 2 bases, leaving 8 bases between the germline ends. CDR3 length: 13 amino acids. CDR3 sequence (DNA): TGTGCCAGCAGCCGCAACAATCAAGAGACCCAGTACTTC. This translates into CASSRNNQETQYF.

The chain uses TRBV2 and TRBJ1-5; D unresolved. Trimming removed 6 bases at V and 0 bases at J, with 12 bases between. Germline lookup yields CDR1 SNHLY and CDR2 FYNNEI. The CDR3 is 15 residues long. CDR3 bases: TGTGCCAGCAGGCAGAGGAGCTATAGCAATCAGCCCCAGCATTTT. Amino acids: CASRQRSYSNQPQHF.

The rearrangement uses TRBV2 and TRBJ1-1; D call uncertain. Germline loops: CDR1 SNHLY, CDR2 FYNNEI. The CDR3 runs 16 residues. V shed 2 bases and J shed 4 bases, with 17 bases lying between them. The CDR3 DNA reads TGTGCCAGCAGTGAAAGGACGAAGGGAGAGGGCACTGAAGCTTTCTTT. It translates to CASSERTKGEGTEAFF.

This clonotype was detected a few times. The genes are TRBV27 and TRBJ1-4, with D maybe TRBD1 (5 bases). The germline V gene encodes CDR1 MNHEY and CDR2 SMNVEV (reference sequence). V lost 0 bases, J lost 7 bases, and 12 bases lay in between. The CDR3 spans 15 residues. The CDR3 loop reads CASSLSAGMGEKLFF. CDR3 DNA sequence: TGTGCCAGCAGTTTATCGGCAGGGATGGGTGAAAAACTGTTTTTT.

This clonotype was seen a handful of times. V and J are TRBV20-1 and TRBJ2-1; no definite D call. Germline V gene lookup returns CDR1 DFQATT and CDR2 SNEGSKA (reference sequence). Trimming took off 3 bases at V and 6 bases at J, with 9 bases between the two ends. The CDR3 spans 12 residues. The CDR3 DNA is TGCAGTGCTAGTATCTCGTCCAATGAGCAGTTCTTC. It encodes CSASISSNEQFF.

This clonotype was recorded at least ten times. This chain uses TRBV20-1 with TRBJ2-3, with a tentative D call TRBD1 (6 bases). The ends were cut back, 6 bases at V and 6 bases at J, with 19 bases in the middle. CDR1 and CDR2 (germline): DFQATT, SNEGSKA (reference sequence). The CDR3 covers 14 residues. The CDR3: CSAKTGTKTDTQYF. The DNA of the CDR3 is TGCAGTGCGAAAACAGGGACCAAGACCGATACGCAGTATTTT.

This clonotype was seen more than once but under ten times. The V and J genes are TRBV14 and TRBJ2-1; D is unclear. CDR1 SGHDN and CDR2 FVKESK come from the germline V gene. V lost 3 bases and J lost 4, with 7 bases in between. CDR3 size: 13 residues. The CDR3 reads CASSQVQYNEQFF. CDR3 bases: TGTGCCAGCAGCCAGGTCCAGTACAATGAGCAGTTCTTC. Variable domain in full (rest from reference TRBV14 and TRBJ2-1): EAGVTQFPSHSVIEKGQTVTLRCDPISGHDNLYWYRRVMGKEIKFLLHFVKESKQDESGMPNNRFLAERTGGTYSTLKVQPAELEDSGVYFCASSQVQYNEQFFGPGTRLTVL.

This clonotype came up many times. The genes are TRBV6-2 or TRBV6-3 and TRBJ2-2, with D unresolved. The V end was cut by 2 bases, the J end by 6 bases, with 13 bases between. The CDR3 length is 15 residues. From germline, CDR1 is MNHEY and CDR2 SVGEGT. The CDR3 is CASSYVPDVAGELFF. The CDR3 region has the DNA TGTGCCAGCAGTTACGTTCCGGACGTAGCCGGGGAGCTGTTTTTT.

The rearrangement uses TRBV6-5 and TRBJ1-2; D perhaps matches TRBD1 (6 bases). Trimming shortened V by 7 bases and J by 0 bases, and 12 bases separated the two germline ends. The CDR3 loop spans 14 amino acids. The germline CDR1 and CDR2 sequences are MNHEY and SVGAGI. The DNA for the CDR3 is TGTGCCAGCACCGAGACAGGAACTAACTATGGCTACACCTTC. It yields the protein CASTETGTNYGYTF.

The chain employs TRBV27 and TRBJ1-2; no clear D. Germline V gene lookup returns CDR1 MNHEY and CDR2 SMNVEV (reference sequence). The ends were cut back, 2 bases at V and 2 bases at J, with 9 bases in the middle. This CDR3 region has 14 residues. Here the CDR3 reads CASSLGQSNYGYTF. CDR3 nucleotides: TGTGCCAGCAGTTTAGGGCAGAGCAACTATGGCTACACCTTC.

This clonotype came up a few times. J is TRBJ2-2 and V is TRBV28; the D gene is possibly TRBD1 (5 bases). V lost 3 bases to trimming and J lost 5 bases, with 16 bases between them. Germline V CDR1 and CDR2: MDHEN, SYDVKM. The CDR3 covers 16 residues. The CDR3 loop is CASSFRLGLGTGELFF. The CDR3 bases are TGTGCCAGCAGTTTTCGCCTGGGGCTAGGGACCGGGGAGCTGTTTTTT.

In this sample, this clonotype turned up a few times. The chain uses TRBV18 and TRBJ1-3; the D gene is possibly TRBD1 (6 bases). The V end was cut by 3 bases, the J end by 0 bases, with 12 bases between. Germline assignment: CDR1 KGHSH and CDR2 LQKENI. The CDR3 is 16 residues long. The CDR3 bases are TGTGCCAGCTCACCGGTCAGGGGAAGCTCTGGAAACACCATATATTTT. As protein: CASSPVRGSSGNTIYF. The full variable domain, its missing parts supplied by reference TRBV18 and TRBJ1-3, is NAGVMQNPRHLVRRRGQEARLRCSPMKGHSHVYWYRQLPEEGLKFMVYLQKENIIDESGMPKERFSAEFPKEGPSILRIQQVVRGDSAAYFCASSPVRGSSGNTIYFGEGSWLTVV.

The table lists this clonotype with many counts. The gene calls are TRBV7-9 and TRBJ2-3; 10 bases agree with TRBD1. The germline V gene has CDR1 SEHNR and CDR2 FQNEAQ (reference sequence). The ends lost 5 bases at V and 4 bases at J; junction bases unmatched: 12. CDR3 size: 17 residues. CDR3 protein: CASSPAPGQGNPDTQYF. CDR3 in DNA: TGTGCCAGCAGCCCCGCACCGGGACAGGGGAATCCAGATACGCAGTATTTT.

A remark on this clonotype: Because it lacks the conserved phenylalanine or tryptophan at the end, this CDR3 is likely a read error. The chain has TRBV4-1 and TRBJ2-5; no clear D gene. The CDR3 loop spans 15 amino acids. The V end lost 1 base, the J end lost 2 bases, and 11 bases lay between the germline ends. In germline, CDR1 is MGHRA, CDR2 YSYEKL. Here the CDR3 DNA reads TGCGCCAGCAGCCAAGTAGAAAACCTACAAGAGACCCAGTACCTC. This gives the protein CASSQVENLQETQYL.

This clonotype was recorded many times. The chain recombines TRBV4-1 with TRBJ1-5; D not resolved. Germline-derived CDR1 and CDR2 are MGHRA and YSYEKL. There are 12 residues in the CDR3. V shed 1 base and J shed 5 bases, with 3 bases lying between them. The CDR3 bases are TGCGCCAGCAGCCAAGGTCATCAGCCCCAGCATTTT. It yields the protein CASSQGHQPQHF.

Ten or more counts support this clonotype. CDR3 residues: CASSPSLAGPSGANVLTF. The CDR3 region has the DNA TGTGCCAGCTCACCATCCTTGGCAGGGCCTTCTGGGGCCAACGTCCTGACTTTC. The V gene is TRBV18, the J gene TRBJ2-6; tentatively, D is TRBD1 (5 bases). The ends were cut back, 2 bases at V and 1 base at J, with 15 bases in the middle. The CDR3 totals 18 residues. Per the germline V gene, CDR1 is KGHSH and CDR2 is LQKENI.

This clonotype was seen ten or more times. This chain joins TRBV11-3 and TRBJ2-5, with TRBD2 as a possible D gene (5 bases). V was pared by 6 bases and J by 9 bases, with 11 bases between. Germline assignment: CDR1 SGHNT and CDR2 YENEEA. This CDR3 contains 11 residues. For the CDR3, the DNA is TGTGCCAGCAGTCGAGACGGGGCCCAGTACTTC. Its translation: CASSRDGAQYF.